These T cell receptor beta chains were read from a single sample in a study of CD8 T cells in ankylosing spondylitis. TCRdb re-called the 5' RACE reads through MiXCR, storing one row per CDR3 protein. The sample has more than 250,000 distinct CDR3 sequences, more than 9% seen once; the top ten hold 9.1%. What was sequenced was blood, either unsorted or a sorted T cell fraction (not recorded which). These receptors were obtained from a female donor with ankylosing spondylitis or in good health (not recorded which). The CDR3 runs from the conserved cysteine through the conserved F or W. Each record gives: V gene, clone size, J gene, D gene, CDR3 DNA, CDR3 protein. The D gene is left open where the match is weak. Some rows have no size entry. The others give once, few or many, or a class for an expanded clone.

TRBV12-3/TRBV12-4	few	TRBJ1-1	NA	TGTGCCAGCAGTTTAATAGAGGGCGGAGGCTCGTGGGCTTTCTTT	CASSLIEGGGSWAFF
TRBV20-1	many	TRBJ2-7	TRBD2	TGCAGTGCGTACGCGGGAGGGCCAGGCTACGAGCAGTACTTC	CSAYAGGPGYEQYF
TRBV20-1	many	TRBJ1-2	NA	TGCAGTGCTAGGGGGGGAGGAGGGTATGGCTACACCTTC	CSARGGGGYGYTF
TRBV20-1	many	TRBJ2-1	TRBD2	TGCAGTGCTGAGAGCGGGAGTGGCGATGAGCAGTTCTTC	CSAESGSGDEQFF
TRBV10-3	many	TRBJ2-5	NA	TGTGCCATCAGTGAGTCGAAAGGGGAAGAGACCCAGTACTTC	CAISESKGEETQYF
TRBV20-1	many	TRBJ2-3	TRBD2	TGCAGTGCTCATCCCTTGGGGGGGTCTAGCACAGATACGCAGTATTTT	CSAHPLGGSSTDTQYF
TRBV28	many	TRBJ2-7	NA	TGTGCCAGCAGTCCCGTTGGTCAGGGTGGACTCGACGAGCAGTACTTC	CASSPVGQGGLDEQYF
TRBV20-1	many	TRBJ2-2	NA	TGCAGTGCTAGTATTTCTTGGCGAACCGGGGAGCTGTTTTTT	CSASISWRTGELFF
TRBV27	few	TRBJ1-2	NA	TGTGCCAGCAGTTTATCAGCGTCCTATGGCTACACCTTC	CASSLSASYGYTF
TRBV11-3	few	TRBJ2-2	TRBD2	TGTGCCAGCAGCCTAACTAGCGGGAGTGGCACCGGGGAGCTGTTTTTT	CASSLTSGSGTGELFF
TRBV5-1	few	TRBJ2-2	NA	TGCGCCAGCAGCTACGATTTTACCGGGGAGCTGTTTTTT	CASSYDFTGELFF
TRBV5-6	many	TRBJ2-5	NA	TGTGCCAGCAGCACAGGGAATTTGGAAGAGACCCAGTACTTC	CASSTGNLEETQYF
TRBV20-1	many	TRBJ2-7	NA	TGCAGTGCTAGAATCCCCCAGCGCTCCTCCTACGAGCAGTACTTC	CSARIPQRSSYEQYF
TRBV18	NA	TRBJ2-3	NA	TGTGCCAGCTCACCATATGTGGGAGTGGTAGATACGCAGTATTTT	CASSPYVGVVDTQYF
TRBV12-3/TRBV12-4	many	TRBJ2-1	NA	TGTGCCAGCAGTTTTGGGGCCAGCTCCTACAATGAGCAGTTCTTC	CASSFGASSYNEQFF
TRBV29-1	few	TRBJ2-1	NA	TGCAGCGTTGAAGATCTGGGCGGGGTATCCTACAATGAGCAGTTCTTC	CSVEDLGGVSYNEQFF
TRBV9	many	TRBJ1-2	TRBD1	TGTGCCAGCAGTGACAGGGGGGGCTACACCTTC	CASSDRGGYTF
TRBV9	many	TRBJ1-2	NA	TGTGCCAGCAGCGTAGATATCAGGGGCTCGAACTATGGCTACACCTTC	CASSVDIRGSNYGYTF
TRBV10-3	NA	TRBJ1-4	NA	TGTGCCACCGCCTCGCCCGGGACGGTGAGTGAAAAACTGTTTTTT	CATASPGTVSEKLFF
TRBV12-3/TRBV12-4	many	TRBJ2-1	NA	TGTGCCAGCAGTTCGTACAGGGAGGGTGAGCAGTTCTTC	CASSSYREGEQFF
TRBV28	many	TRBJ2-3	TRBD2	TGTGCCAGCAATCGGATCCCGGGGGGGCCGGGTACAGATACGCAGTATTTT	CASNRIPGGPGTDTQYF
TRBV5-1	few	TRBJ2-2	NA	TGCGCCAGCAGCTTTACCCCCTGGACGGTCGGCCCCCCTACCGGGGAGCTGTTTTTT	CASSFTPWTVGPPTGELFF
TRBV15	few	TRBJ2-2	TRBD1	TGTGCCACCAGCCCTGGTGGGACAGGGATTTCCGGGGAGCTGTTTTTT	CATSPGGTGISGELFF
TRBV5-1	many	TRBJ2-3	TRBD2	TGCGCCAGCAGCTTGGCCGATAGGACTAGCGGGATGTTTGGCACAGATACGCAGTATTTT	CASSLADRTSGMFGTDTQYF
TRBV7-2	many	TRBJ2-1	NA	TGTGCCAGCAGCCAGCAGTATGAGCAGTTCTTC	CASSQQYEQFF
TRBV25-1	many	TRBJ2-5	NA	TGTGCCAGCGCAAAGGGGCAAGAGACCCAGTACTTC	CASAKGQETQYF
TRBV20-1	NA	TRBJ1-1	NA	TGCAGTGCTAGAGATCGCAGTTACACTGAAGCTTTCTTT	CSARDRSYTEAFF
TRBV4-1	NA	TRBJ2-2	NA	TGCGCCAGCAGCCAAGATACGCGCCAGGGGCTCGCGGGCGGGGAGCTGTTTTTT	CASSQDTRQGLAGGELFF
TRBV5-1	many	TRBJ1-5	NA	TGCGCCAGCAGCGCCTCCGGGACCGGAAATCAGCCCCAGCATTTT	CASSASGTGNQPQHF